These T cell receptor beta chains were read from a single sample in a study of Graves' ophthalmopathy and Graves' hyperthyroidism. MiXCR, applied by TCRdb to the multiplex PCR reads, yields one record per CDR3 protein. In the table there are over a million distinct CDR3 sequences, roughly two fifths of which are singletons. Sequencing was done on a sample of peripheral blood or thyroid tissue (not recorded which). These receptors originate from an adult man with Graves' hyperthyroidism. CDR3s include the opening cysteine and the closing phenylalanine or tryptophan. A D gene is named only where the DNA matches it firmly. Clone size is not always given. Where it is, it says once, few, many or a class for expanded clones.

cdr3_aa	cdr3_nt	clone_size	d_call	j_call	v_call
CATSGRTGVTQYF	TGTGCCACCAGCGGACGGACAGGGGTGACCCAGTACTTC	NA	TRBD1	TRBJ2-5	TRBV15
CASSVRDVSYEQYF	TGTGCCAGCTCAGTCCGGGATGTCTCCTACGAGCAGTACTTC	NA	NA	TRBJ2-7	TRBV18
CASTGGRLETQYF	TGTGCCAGCACGGGCGGGAGGCTGGAGACCCAGTACTTC	many	TRBD2	TRBJ2-5	TRBV7-8
CASSLVGPEDQPQHF	TGTGCCAGCAGCTTAGTAGGGCCAGAAGATCAGCCCCAGCATTTT	many	NA	TRBJ1-5	TRBV7-2
CASSPKMNTEAF	TGCGCCAGCAGCCCGAAGATGAACACTGAAGCTTTC	NA	NA	TRBJ2-6	TRBV5-1
CASSAWTFGYTF	TGTGCCAGCAGCGCCTGGACGTTTGGCTACACCTTC	NA	NA	TRBJ1-2	TRBV11-2
CASRTDGKGNTIYF	TGTGCCAGCAGAACGGACGGAAAGGGAAACACCATATATTTT	many	NA	TRBJ1-3	TRBV6-5
CASSEWLAEETQYF	TGTGCCAGCAGTGAATGGCTAGCGGAAGAGACCCAGTACTTC	NA	TRBD2	TRBJ2-5	TRBV25-1
CSADRDTNYEQYF	TGCAGTGCTGACCGGGACACCAACTACGAGCAGTACTTC	NA	NA	TRBJ2-7	TRBV20-1
CASSVDRHSNQPQHF	TGTGCCAGCAGCGTAGACAGACACAGCAATCAGCCCCAGCATTTT	NA	NA	TRBJ1-5	TRBV7-2
CASSSRDSTYEQYF	TGTGCCAGCAGCTCGAGGGACAGTACCTACGAGCAGTACTTC	NA	TRBD1	TRBJ2-7	TRBV7-6
CASSWRQLTEAFF	TGTGCCAGCAGCTGGCGACAGCTCACTGAAGCTTTCTTT	NA	NA	TRBJ1-1	TRBV7-2
CASSPGLAGVVNTGELFF	TGTGCCAGCAGCCCAGGGCTAGCGGGAGTTGTGAACACCGGGGAGCTGTTTTTT	many	TRBD2	TRBJ2-2	TRBV7-9
CASRGDRRYQETQYF	TGTGCCAGCAGGGGGGACAGGAGATACCAAGAGACCCAGTACTTC	many	TRBD1	TRBJ2-5	TRBV12-3/TRBV12-4
CASSVFSNYEQYF	TGTGCCAGCAGTGTCTTTTCGAACTACGAGCAGTACTTC	many	NA	TRBJ2-7	TRBV7-9
CASSQDKNYGYTF	TGTGCCAGCAGCCAAGACAAGAACTATGGCTACACCTTC	once	NA	TRBJ1-2	TRBV14
CATSITGELFF	TGTGCCACCAGCATCACCGGGGAGCTGTTTTTT	few	NA	TRBJ2-2	TRBV15
CAISELGKAEAFF	TGTGCCATCAGTGAACTTGGGAAGGCTGAAGCTTTCTTT	NA	NA	TRBJ1-1	TRBV10-3
CASSYELDYEQYF	TGTGCCAGCAGTTACGAACTAGACTACGAGCAGTACTTC	NA	NA	TRBJ2-7	TRBV6-6
CASRWSESDREQYF	TGTGCCAGCCGGTGGTCGGAGAGTGATCGCGAGCAGTACTTC	NA	NA	TRBJ2-7	TRBV2
CASSWARIDTGELFF	TGCGCCAGCAGCTGGGCCCGTATTGACACCGGGGAGCTGTTTTTT	NA	NA	TRBJ2-2	TRBV4-1
CASSLQGRVETQYF	TGTGCCAGCAGTCTTCAGGGAAGGGTCGAGACCCAGTACTTC	NA	NA	TRBJ2-5	TRBV25-1
CASSAIGAYGYTF	TGTGCCAGCAGCGCGATCGGTGCCTATGGCTACACCTTC	NA	NA	TRBJ1-2	TRBV7-2
CASSSHPGGANQPQHF	TGTGCCAGCAGTTCCCACCCCGGGGGCGCAAATCAGCCCCAGCATTTT	NA	NA	TRBJ1-5	TRBV24-1
CASNTASYEQYF	TGTGCCAGCAATACGGCTTCCTACGAGCAGTACTTC	many	NA	TRBJ2-7	TRBV2
CATNGGANVLTF	TGTGCCACCAACGGTGGGGCCAACGTCCTGACTTTC	many	NA	TRBJ2-6	TRBV7-2
CASSFYGRTNTGELFF	TGCGCCAGCAGCTTCTATGGACGGACCAACACCGGGGAGCTGTTTTTT	many	NA	TRBJ2-2	TRBV5-1
CATSDPTGLQETQYF	TGTGCCACCAGTGACCCGACAGGCCTCCAAGAGACCCAGTACTTC	NA	NA	TRBJ2-5	TRBV24-1
CASSLDRGDSYEQYF	TGTGCCAGCAGCTTAGATAGGGGAGACTCCTACGAGCAGTACTTC	NA	NA	TRBJ2-7	TRBV7-2
CASSWQRSQETQYF	TGTGCCAGCAGTTGGCAGCGTAGCCAAGAGACCCAGTACTTC	NA	NA	TRBJ2-5	TRBV6-5
CASSLSGSRISEKLFF	TGTGCCAGCAGCTTATCGGGGTCCCGCATAAGTGAAAAACTGTTTTTT	many	NA	TRBJ1-4	TRBV7-9
CASSGGFRGYEQYF	TGTGCCAGCAGCGGCGGGTTTCGGGGTTACGAGCAGTACTTC	few	NA	TRBJ2-7	TRBV5-6
CATSSPNQPQHF	TGTGCCACCAGCAGTCCGAATCAGCCCCAGCATTTT	many	NA	TRBJ1-5	TRBV15
CASTDRRQETQYF	TGTGCCAGCACAGATCGGAGACAAGAGACCCAGTACTTC	many	NA	TRBJ2-5	TRBV6-5
CASSHTSGNYEQYF	TGCGCCAGCAGCCATACTAGCGGAAACTACGAGCAGTACTTC	few	TRBD2	TRBJ2-7	TRBV5-1
CASSWGGQGIEQYF	TGCGCCAGCAGCTGGGGGGGACAGGGGATAGAGCAGTACTTC	NA	TRBD1	TRBJ2-7	TRBV5-1
CASSQDSRVRGYGYTF	TGCGCCAGCAGCCAAGACTCCAGGGTTCGAGGCTATGGCTACACCTTC	few	NA	TRBJ1-2	TRBV4-1
CSARETGQGEKLFF	TGCAGTGCTAGGGAGACAGGGCAGGGTGAAAAACTGTTTTTT	many	TRBD1	TRBJ1-4	TRBV20-1
CASSPQGWGAANYGYTF	TGTGCCAGCTCACCACAAGGGTGGGGGGCTGCGAACTATGGCTACACCTTC	NA	NA	TRBJ1-2	TRBV5-1
CATSDPKKGQLSSGNTIYF	TGTGCCACCAGTGACCCGAAGAAGGGGCAGCTGAGCTCTGGAAACACCATATATTTT	many	NA	TRBJ1-3	TRBV24-1
CASSFLGAPYEQYF	TGTGCCAGCAGTTTCCTAGGGGCACCCTACGAGCAGTACTTC	NA	NA	TRBJ2-7	TRBV6-2/TRBV6-3
CASSRHRGSRVEQYF	TGTGCCAGCAGTCGCCACAGGGGCTCGAGGGTCGAGCAGTACTTC	NA	TRBD1	TRBJ2-7	TRBV12-3/TRBV12-4
CASSSEHYPGETQYF	TGTGCCAGCAGCTCCGAACATTACCCGGGGGAGACCCAGTACTTC	many	NA	TRBJ2-5	TRBV7-9
CSVGDRDNYGYTIYF	TGCAGCGTTGGGGACAGGGATAACTATGGCTACACCATATATTTT	NA	TRBD1	TRBJ1-3	TRBV29-1
CASSSGEHTF	TGTGCCAGCAGCTCCGGGGAACACACCTTC	NA	NA	TRBJ1-2	TRBV12-3/TRBV12-4
CSAVPSRDYRYEQYF	TGCAGTGCTGTACCTTCGCGGGACTACAGATACGAGCAGTACTTC	few	TRBD2	TRBJ2-7	TRBV20-1